This T cell receptor (beta chain) was retrieved from a study of response to subunit inactivated influenza vaccine. Study results and caveats: Authors proposed each seasonal influenza vaccination draws in few new T cells.

In TCRdb, the RT-PCR reads were re-called with MiXCR into one record per CDR3 protein. Here the sample spans about 570,000 distinct CDR3 sequences, about 10% being singletons. Looked up from germline, CDR1 is KGHSH and CDR2 is LQKENI. V gave up 1 base and J gave up 8 bases, with 8 bases separating them. The CDR3 is 12 amino acids. In its sample, this clonotype was seen many times. Its antigen is not identified. Source: PBMCs from blood, taken on the day of vaccination. The TCR comes from a man aged 45-60 years who received an inactivated influenza vaccine. V usage is TRBV18 and J usage is TRBJ1-1; D ambiguous. The CDR3 nucleotides read TGTGCCAGCTCACCACGGCGGGCAGAAGCTTTCTTT. Amino acid sequence: CASSPRRAEAFF.